This TCR beta chain came from a study of T-cell memory formation after mild COVID-19. Germline assignment: CDR1 MNHNY and CDR2 SVGAGI (reference sequence). V lost 6 bases and J 4 bases, leaving 18 bases between the germline ends. CDR3 size: 15 residues. Study-wide results and caveats: CM and EM subsets held most contracting CD4+ clones; EMRA held CD8+ ones. Whereas later expanders leaned CD4+, clones contracting day 15 to 85 showed a balanced CD4/CD8 makeup.

TCRdb used MiXCR to reprocess the 5' RACE reads, holding one entry per CDR3 protein. Of some 450,000 distinct CDR3 sequences listed, 20% are singletons. In regard to this clonotype: What it binds is unknown.

The rearrangement uses TRBV6-6 and TRBJ1-2; tentatively, D is TRBD1 (6 bases). This TCR was sampled from an adult woman who had mild COVID-19 (a few samples of this study predate the infection). Cell type and time point are not known. Sequenced material: PBMCs or a T cell subset sorted from them (not recorded which). The CDR3 nucleotides are TGTGCCAGCAGCGATGGGACACGAACTATCTATGGCTACACCTTC. It codes for CASSDGTRTIYGYTF.